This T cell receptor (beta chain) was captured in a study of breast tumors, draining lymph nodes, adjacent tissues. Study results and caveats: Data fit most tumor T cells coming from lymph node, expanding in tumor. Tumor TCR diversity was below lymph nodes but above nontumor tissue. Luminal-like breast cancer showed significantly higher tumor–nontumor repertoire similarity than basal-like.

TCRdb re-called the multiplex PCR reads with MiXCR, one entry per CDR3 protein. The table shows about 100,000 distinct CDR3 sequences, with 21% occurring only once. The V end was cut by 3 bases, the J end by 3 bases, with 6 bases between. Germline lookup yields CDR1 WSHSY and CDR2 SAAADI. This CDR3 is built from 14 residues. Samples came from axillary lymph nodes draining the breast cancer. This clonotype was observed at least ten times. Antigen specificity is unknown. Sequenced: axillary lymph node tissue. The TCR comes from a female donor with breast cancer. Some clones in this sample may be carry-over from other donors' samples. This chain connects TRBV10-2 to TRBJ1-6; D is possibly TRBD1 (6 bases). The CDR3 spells CASSDRGYNSPLHF. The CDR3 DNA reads TGCGCCAGCAGTGACAGGGGCTATAATTCACCCCTCCACTTT.